This TCR beta chain appears in the sequencing data of a study of OX40 agonist ivuxolimab in advanced cancers. Assay used: immunoSEQ multiplex PCR; TCRdb lists only in-frame clones, some missing. The sample yields some 86,000 clones, roughly 88% seen once. The CDR3 consists of 16 residues. Trimming pared 7 bases from V and 0 bases from J, leaving 17 bases between. Germline CDR1 is SGHRS and CDR2 is YFSETQ. The sample was CD4+ or CD8+ T cells sorted from blood, taken in a trial of the OX40 agonist ivuxolimab. The sequence was obtained from an adult with an advanced solid tumor such as melanoma, head and neck, liver or kidney cancer. The V call is TRBV5-1, the J call TRBJ2-1; either TRBD1 or TRBD2 may supply D (7 bases each). CDR3 sequence reads: CASQGGGSDSYNEQFF. CDR3 coding DNA: TGCGCCAGCCAAGGGGGCGGGAGCGACTCCTACAATGAGCAGTTCTTC.